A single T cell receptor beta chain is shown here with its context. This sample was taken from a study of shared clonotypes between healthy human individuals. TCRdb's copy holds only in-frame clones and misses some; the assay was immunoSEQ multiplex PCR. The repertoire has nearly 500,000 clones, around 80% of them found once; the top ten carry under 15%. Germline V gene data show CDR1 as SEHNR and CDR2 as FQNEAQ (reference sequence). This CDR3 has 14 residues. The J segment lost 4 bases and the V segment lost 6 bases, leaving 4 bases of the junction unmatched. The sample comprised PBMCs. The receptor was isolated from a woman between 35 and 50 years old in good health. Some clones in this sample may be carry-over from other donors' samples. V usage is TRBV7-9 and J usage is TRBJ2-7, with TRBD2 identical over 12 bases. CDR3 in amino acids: CASRRLAGEYEQYF. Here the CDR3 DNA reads TGTGCCAGCAGGCGACTAGCGGGAGAGTACGAGCAGTACTTC.